This TCR beta chain was sequenced in a study of identical twins. TCRdb called the 5' RACE reads again in MiXCR, with one record for every CDR3 protein. This table has 540,000 or so distinct CDR3 sequences, 20% to 25% appearing once. The germline CDR1 and CDR2 sequences are MNHEY and SMNVEV (reference sequence). This CDR3 has 16 residues. The trim removed 3 bases at V and 3 bases at J, leaving 7 bases unmatched. This clonotype was picked up many times. The sample also formed part of further work on yellow fever vaccine responses in identical twins.

Sequencing was performed on CD4+ T cells sorted from blood. This chain uses TRBV27 with TRBJ2-3; TRBD2 matches 9 bases. This clonotype was obtained from a woman younger than 30 in good health. The CDR3 sequence: CASSFGVAGVTDTQYF. CDR3 DNA sequence: TGTGCCAGCAGTTTTGGGGTAGCGGGAGTGACAGATACGCAGTATTTT.